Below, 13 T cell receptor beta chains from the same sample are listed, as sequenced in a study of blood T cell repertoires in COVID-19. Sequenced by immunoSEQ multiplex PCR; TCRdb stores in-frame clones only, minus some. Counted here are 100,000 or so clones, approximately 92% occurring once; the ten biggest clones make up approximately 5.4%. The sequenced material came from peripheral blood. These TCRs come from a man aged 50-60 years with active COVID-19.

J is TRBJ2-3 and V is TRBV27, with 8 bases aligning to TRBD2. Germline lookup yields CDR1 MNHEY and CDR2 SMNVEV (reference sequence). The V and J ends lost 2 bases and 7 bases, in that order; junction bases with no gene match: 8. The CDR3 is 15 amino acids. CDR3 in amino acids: CASSLNREGPNTQYF. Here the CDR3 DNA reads TGTGCCAGCAGTTTAAATCGGGAGGGCCCGAATACGCAGTATTTT.

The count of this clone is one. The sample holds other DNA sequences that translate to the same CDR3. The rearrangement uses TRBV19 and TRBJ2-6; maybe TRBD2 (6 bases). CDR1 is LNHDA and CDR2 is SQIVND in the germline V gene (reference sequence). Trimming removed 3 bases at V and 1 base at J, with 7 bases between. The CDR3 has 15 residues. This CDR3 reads CASSIGGSGANVLTF. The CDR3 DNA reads TGTGCCAGTAGTATCGGGGGTTCTGGGGCCAACGTCCTGACTTTC.

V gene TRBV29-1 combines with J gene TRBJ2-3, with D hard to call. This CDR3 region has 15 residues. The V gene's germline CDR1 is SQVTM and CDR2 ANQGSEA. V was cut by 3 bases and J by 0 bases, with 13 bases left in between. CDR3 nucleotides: TGCAGCGTTGATTTACCGCGATATAGCACAGATACGCAGTATTTT. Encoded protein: CSVDLPRYSTDTQYF.

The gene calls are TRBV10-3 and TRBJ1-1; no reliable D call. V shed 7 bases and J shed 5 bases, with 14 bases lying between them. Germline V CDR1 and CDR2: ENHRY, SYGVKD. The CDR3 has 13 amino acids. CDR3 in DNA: TGTGCCATCACGGAATCAGGCGGGACTGAAGCTTTCTTT. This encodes CAITESGGTEAFF.

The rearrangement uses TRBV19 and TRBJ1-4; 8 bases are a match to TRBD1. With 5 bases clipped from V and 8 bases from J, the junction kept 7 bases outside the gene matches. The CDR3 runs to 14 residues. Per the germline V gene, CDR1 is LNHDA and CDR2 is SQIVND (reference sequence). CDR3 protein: CASSVGQVSEKLFF. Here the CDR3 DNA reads TGTGCCAGTAGTGTGGGACAGGTCAGCGAAAAACTGTTTTTT.

The CDR3, as DNA: TGCGCCAGCAGCCAAGATCGGGGGGACCGTGGCTACACCTTC. It codes for CASSQDRGDRGYTF. This sequence joins TRBV4-1 and TRBJ1-2; a weak D match, TRBD1 (5 bases). Trimming stripped 0 bases from V and 7 bases from J, with 12 bases between. Germline CDR1 reads MGHRA; CDR2 reads YSYEKL. The CDR3 runs 14 residues.

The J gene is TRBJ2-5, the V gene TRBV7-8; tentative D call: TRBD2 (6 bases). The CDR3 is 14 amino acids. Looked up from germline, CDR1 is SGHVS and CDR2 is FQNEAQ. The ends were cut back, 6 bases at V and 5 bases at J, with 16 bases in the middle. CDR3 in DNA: TGTGCCAGCAGTCACCGACTAGGAGGGGAGACCCAGTACTTC. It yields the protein CASSHRLGGETQYF.

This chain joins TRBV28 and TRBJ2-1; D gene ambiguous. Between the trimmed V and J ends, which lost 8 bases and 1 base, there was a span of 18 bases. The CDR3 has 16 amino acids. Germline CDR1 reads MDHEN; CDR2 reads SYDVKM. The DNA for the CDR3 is TGTGCCAGCGGTCCCCCGTGGCAGGTGTCCTACAATGAGCAGTTCTTC. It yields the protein CASGPPWQVSYNEQFF. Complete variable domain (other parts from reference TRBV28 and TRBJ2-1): DVKVTQSSRYLVKRTGEKVFLECVQDMDHENMFWYRQDPGLGLRLIYFSYDVKMKEKGDIPEGYSVSREKKERFSLILESASTNQTSMYLCASGPPWQVSYNEQFFGPGTRLTVL.

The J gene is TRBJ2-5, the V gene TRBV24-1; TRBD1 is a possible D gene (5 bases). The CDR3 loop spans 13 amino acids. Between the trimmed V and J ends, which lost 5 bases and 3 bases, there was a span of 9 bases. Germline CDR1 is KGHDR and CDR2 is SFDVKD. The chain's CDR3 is CATSGQGKETQYF. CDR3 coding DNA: TGTGCCACCAGTGGGCAGGGAAAAGAGACCCAGTACTTC.

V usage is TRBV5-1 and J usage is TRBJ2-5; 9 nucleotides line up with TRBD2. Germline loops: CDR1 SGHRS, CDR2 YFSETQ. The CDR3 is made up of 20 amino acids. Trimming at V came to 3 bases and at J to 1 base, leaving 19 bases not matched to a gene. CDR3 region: CASSSGSGLAPHKSQETQYF. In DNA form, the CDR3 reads TGCGCCAGCAGCTCCGGGAGCGGACTAGCGCCTCATAAATCCCAAGAGACCCAGTACTTC.

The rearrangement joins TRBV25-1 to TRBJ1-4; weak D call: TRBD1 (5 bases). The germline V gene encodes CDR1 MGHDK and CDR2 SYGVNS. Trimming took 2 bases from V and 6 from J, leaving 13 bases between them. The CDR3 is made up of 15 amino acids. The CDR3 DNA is TGTGCCAGCAGTGAAGCGGGACGGTATTATGAAAAACTGTTTTTT. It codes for CASSEAGRYYEKLFF.

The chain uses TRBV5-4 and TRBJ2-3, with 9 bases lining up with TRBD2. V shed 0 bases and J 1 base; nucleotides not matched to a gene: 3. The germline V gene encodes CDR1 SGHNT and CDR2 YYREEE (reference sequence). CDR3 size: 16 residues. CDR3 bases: TGTGCCAGCAGCTTGGGCGGGAGGGCTGGCACAGATACGCAGTATTTT. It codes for CASSLGGRAGTDTQYF. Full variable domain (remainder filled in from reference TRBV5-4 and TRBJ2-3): ETGVTQSPTHLIKTRGQQVTLRCSSQSGHNTVSWYQQALGQGPQFIFQYYREEENGRGNFPPRFSGLQFPNYSSELNVNALELDDSALYLCASSLGGRAGTDTQYFGPGTRLTVL.

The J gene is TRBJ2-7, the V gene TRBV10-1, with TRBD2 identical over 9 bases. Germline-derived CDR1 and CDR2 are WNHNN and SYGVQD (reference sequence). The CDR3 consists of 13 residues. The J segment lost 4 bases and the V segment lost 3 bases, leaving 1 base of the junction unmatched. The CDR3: CASSDLAGYEQYF. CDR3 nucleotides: TGCGCCAGCAGTGACCTAGCGGGGTACGAGCAGTACTTC.